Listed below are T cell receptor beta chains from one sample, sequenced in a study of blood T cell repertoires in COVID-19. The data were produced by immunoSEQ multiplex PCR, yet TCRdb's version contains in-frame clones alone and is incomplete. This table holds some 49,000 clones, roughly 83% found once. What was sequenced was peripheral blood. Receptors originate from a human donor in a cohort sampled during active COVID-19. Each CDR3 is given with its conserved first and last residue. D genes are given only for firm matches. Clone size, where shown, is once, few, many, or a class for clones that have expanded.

TGTGCCAGTAGGACTAGCGGTCCCTCCTACAATGAGCAGTTCTTC,CASRTSGPSYNEQFF,TRBD2,NA,TRBV19,TRBJ2-1
TGCGCCAGCAGCCCAACGTCCCGGGGCTACGAGCAGTACTTC,CASSPTSRGYEQYF,NA,NA,TRBV4-1,TRBJ2-7
TGCGCCAGCAGCCTCCTAACTGGGGGCGGCTATGGCTACACCTTC,CASSLLTGGGYGYTF,NA,NA,TRBV4-3,TRBJ1-2
TGTGCCTGGAGTCAATCAGGGGGTTCCTACGAGCAGTACTTC,CAWSQSGGSYEQYF,TRBD1,NA,TRBV30,TRBJ2-7
TGTGCCAGCAGCCTCCGGGGGAGGATTTTTGAGCAGTACTTC,CASSLRGRIFEQYF,NA,NA,TRBV5-6,TRBJ2-7
TGTGCCTGCCAGGGCCAAGGGGTTAGCAATCAGCCCCAGCATTTT,CACQGQGVSNQPQHF,NA,NA,TRBV30,TRBJ1-5
TGTGCCATCAGTCCTACTAGCGGTAGAAGTGGCTACGAGCAGTACTTC,CAISPTSGRSGYEQYF,TRBD2,NA,TRBV10-3,TRBJ2-7
TGCGCCAGCAGCTTGGCGCAGGGGGCCTCAGATACGCAGTATTTT,CASSLAQGASDTQYF,TRBD1,NA,TRBV5-1,TRBJ2-3
TGTGCCAGCTCACCCCTACTGAACACTGAAGCTTTCTTT,CASSPLLNTEAFF,NA,few,TRBV18,TRBJ1-1
TGTGCCAGCAGCGACATAGGTAGCAATCAGCCCCAGCATTTT,CASSDIGSNQPQHF,NA,NA,TRBV6-2/TRBV6-3,TRBJ1-5
TGTGCCAGCAGGGGGACACGGGACACTGAAGCTTTCTTT,CASRGTRDTEAFF,NA,NA,TRBV2,TRBJ1-1
TGTGCCAGCAGTTTGGGAGAGAACACTGAAGCTTTCTTT,CASSLGENTEAFF,NA,NA,TRBV12-3/TRBV12-4,TRBJ1-1
TGTGCCAGCACCCCACAGGTCTCTACGTACAATGAGCAGTTCTTC,CASTPQVSTYNEQFF,NA,NA,TRBV11-2,TRBJ2-1
TGTGCCAGTAGTAAGCGACTAGCGGGGGACGGCACAGATACGCAGTATTTT,CASSKRLAGDGTDTQYF,TRBD2,once,TRBV19,TRBJ2-3
TGTGCCAGCAGCCAGGACAGGGGCAACTCTGGGGCCAACGTCCTGACTTTC,CASSQDRGNSGANVLTF,TRBD1,NA,TRBV4-2,TRBJ2-6
TGCAGTGCTAGTAGATCGGTAGCGGGGGCCCCCACAAACTACGAGCAGTACTTC,CSASRSVAGAPTNYEQYF,TRBD2,NA,TRBV20-1,TRBJ2-7
TGTGCCAGCAGCTTTGGGGGGATGACCTATGGCTACACCTTC,CASSFGGMTYGYTF,NA,NA,TRBV5-6,TRBJ1-2
TGTGCCAGTAGAGGGGGTAGCTATGGCTACACCTTC,CASRGGSYGYTF,NA,NA,TRBV19,TRBJ1-2
TGTGCCAGTAGTACTATGACAGGGGAAACCCACGAGCAGTACTTC,CASSTMTGETHEQYF,TRBD1,NA,TRBV19,TRBJ2-7
TGTGCCAGCAGTTCCCAGCGGAAGAACACTGAAGCTTTCTTT,CASSSQRKNTEAFF,NA,NA,TRBV6-2/TRBV6-3,TRBJ1-1
TGTGCCAGCAGTTCTTGGGACAGTATGGAGCAGTACTTC,CASSSWDSMEQYF,TRBD1,NA,TRBV12-3/TRBV12-4,TRBJ2-7
TGTGCCAGCAGTTCCACACCCAGGGTAGCCAAAAACATTCAGTACTTC,CASSSTPRVAKNIQYF,NA,NA,TRBV6-5,TRBJ2-4
TGTGCCATCAGTGGGGGACAGCTAAGCTCTGGAAACACCATATATTTT,CAISGGQLSSGNTIYF,TRBD1,NA,TRBV10-3,TRBJ1-3
TGTGCCAGCAGTGAAGAAATTTCGACAGGGCATCAGCCCCAGCATTTT,CASSEEISTGHQPQHF,TRBD1,once,TRBV6-1,TRBJ1-5
TGTGCCAGCAGCACCGGACTAGCGGTCCTTACGGAGACCCAGTACTTC,CASSTGLAVLTETQYF,TRBD2,NA,TRBV9,TRBJ2-5
TGTGCCAGCAGTCCGACTAGCGGGGGATACACCGGGGAGCTGTTTTTT,CASSPTSGGYTGELFF,TRBD2,NA,TRBV27,TRBJ2-2
TGTGCCAGCAGCCAAACATGGTCACGACAGGGGGCTGCCGGGGAGCTGTTTTTT,CASSQTWSRQGAAGELFF,TRBD1,NA,TRBV7-3,TRBJ2-2
TGTGCCAGTAGTAACTACAGGGGCGGCTACACCTTC,CASSNYRGGYTF,TRBD1,NA,TRBV19,TRBJ1-2
TGTGCCAGCAGCATTCAGGGGGCAAAAAACACTGAAGCTTTCTTT,CASSIQGAKNTEAFF,TRBD1,NA,TRBV28,TRBJ1-1
TGTGCCAGCAGTTACTTCGGCGGCGGTCGTGGTTTACCGGGACATACGTACGAGCAGTACTTC,CASSYFGGGRGLPGHTYEQYF,NA,NA,TRBV6-2/TRBV6-3,TRBJ2-7
TGTGCCAGCAGTCCACGGCGGGGGGGCTTTGGCACCGGGGAGCTGTTTTTT,CASSPRRGGFGTGELFF,TRBD2,NA,TRBV27,TRBJ2-2
TGTGCCAGCAGGAGGGGGCCCAATCAGCCCCAGCATTTT,CASRRGPNQPQHF,TRBD1,NA,TRBV2,TRBJ1-5
TGTGCCATCAGTGAAAACAGGGGGAACACTGAAGCTTTCTTT,CAISENRGNTEAFF,TRBD1,NA,TRBV10-3,TRBJ1-1
TGTGCCAGTAGTATAGCCAGCGGGAATCAGCCCCAGCATTTT,CASSIASGNQPQHF,NA,NA,TRBV19,TRBJ1-5
TGTGCCAGCAGTTACGGGACAGGGTCGGACACTGAAGCTTTCTTT,CASSYGTGSDTEAFF,TRBD1,NA,TRBV6-5,TRBJ1-1
TGTGCCAGCAGCTCCGGGGCTAACTATGGCTACACCTTC,CASSSGANYGYTF,NA,once,TRBV7-6,TRBJ1-2
TGTGCCAGCAGTTTCCGGGGCTACGAGCAGTACTTC,CASSFRGYEQYF,NA,NA,TRBV12-3/TRBV12-4,TRBJ2-7